This T cell receptor beta chain was recorded in a study of Ad26.COV2.S vaccination and SARS-CoV-2 variants. Overall study context: The authors gave Ad26.COV2.S intramuscularly, either once or twice 56 days apart.

The germline V and J ends were trimmed by 1 base and 0 bases, with 7 bases remaining between them. The CDR3 is 16 amino acids. CDR1 and CDR2 from the germline V gene are MGHRA and YSYEKL. Method: immunoSEQ multiplex PCR; TCRdb's copy keeps in-frame clones and lacks some. This table has about 320,000 clones, 70% to 90% appearing once. A single count supports this clone. As yet, its antigen is unknown. Whole-study results and caveats: Post-vaccination spike-specific CD8+ and CD4+ T cell responses reportedly had substantial breadth.

Stated treatment: 19 received Ad26.COV2.S at low or high dose, single or two shots; roughly 5 received placebo; per-sample allocation not given. Day 63 following the first vaccine or placebo injection was when the samples were taken. The TCR was taken from a person between 18 and 60 years old who received the Ad26.COV2.S COVID-19 vaccine or a placebo. The material was peripheral blood, obtained in a trial of Ad26.COV2.S vaccine versus placebo. The V call is TRBV4-1, the J call TRBJ1-6; D is uncertain. CDR3 nucleotide sequence: TGCGCCAGCAGCCAAGTTAGCAGCTCCTATAATTCACCCCTCCACTTT. Translating gives CASSQVSSSYNSPLHF.